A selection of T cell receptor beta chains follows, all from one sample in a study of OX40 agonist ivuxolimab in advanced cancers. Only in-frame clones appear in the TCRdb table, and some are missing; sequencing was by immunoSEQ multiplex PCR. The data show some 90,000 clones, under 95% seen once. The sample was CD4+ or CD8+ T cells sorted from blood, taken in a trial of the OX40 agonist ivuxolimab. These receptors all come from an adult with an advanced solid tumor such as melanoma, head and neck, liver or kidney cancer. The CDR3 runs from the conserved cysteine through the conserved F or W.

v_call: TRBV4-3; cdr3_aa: CASSPYGQGGWDTEAFF
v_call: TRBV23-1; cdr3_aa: CASSQSGRFQPQHF
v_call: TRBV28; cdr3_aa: CASSFGMWDTDQHF
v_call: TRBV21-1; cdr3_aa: CASSKVGLGHGWDVLDTEAFF
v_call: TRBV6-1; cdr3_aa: CASRGTDLNEQYF
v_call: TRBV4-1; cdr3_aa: CASSQVGKLEDNEQFF
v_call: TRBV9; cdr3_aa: CASSGQGRGYTF
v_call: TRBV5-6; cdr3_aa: CASSLVTGGATDTQYF
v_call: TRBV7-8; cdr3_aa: CASSGTNRDAKNIQYF
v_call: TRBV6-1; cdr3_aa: CASKTYEQYF
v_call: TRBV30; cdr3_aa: CAWSVLGGNEQFF
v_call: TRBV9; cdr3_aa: CASSAEVRGHTGELFF
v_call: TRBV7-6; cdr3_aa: CASSHHGAYEQYF
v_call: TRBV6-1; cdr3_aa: CASSVQETQYF
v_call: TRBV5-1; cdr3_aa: CASSLGTGAGELFF
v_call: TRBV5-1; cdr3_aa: CASSSGGDGYTF
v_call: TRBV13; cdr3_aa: CASSYGQGGNDEQFF
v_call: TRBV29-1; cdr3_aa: CSGSGTGAEGYTF
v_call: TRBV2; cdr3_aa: CASSDTAGYEQYF
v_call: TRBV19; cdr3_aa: CASSIVGGSNQPQHF
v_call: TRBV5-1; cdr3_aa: CASSLGDYGYTF
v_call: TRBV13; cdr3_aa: CASGQGADGYTF
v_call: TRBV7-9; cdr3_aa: CAGGGNTDTQYF
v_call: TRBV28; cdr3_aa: CASSRDRAEAFF
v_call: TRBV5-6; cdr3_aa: CASSLGGTGASRTF
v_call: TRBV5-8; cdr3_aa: CASDRVNTEAFF